This passage covers 25 T cell receptor beta chains from one sample sequenced in a study of blood T cell repertoires in COVID-19. Libraries were prepared by immunoSEQ multiplex PCR; TCRdb keeps only in-frame clonotypes and omits some of them. The data contain approximately 110,000 clones, about two thirds of them singletons. The sample comprised peripheral blood. The receptor source for this set is a human donor with acute or convalescent COVID-19. The donor label of this sample is uncertain.

The chain joins TRBV7-2 to TRBJ2-5; 11 nucleotides agree with TRBD1. Germline lookup yields CDR1 SGHTA and CDR2 FQGNSA. The trim removed 4 bases at V and 2 bases at J, leaving 12 bases unmatched. The CDR3 consists of 18 residues. The CDR3 loop reads CASSWKSGTGGYQETQYF. CDR3 sequence (DNA): TGTGCCAGCAGCTGGAAGTCCGGGACAGGGGGTTATCAAGAGACCCAGTACTTC. Full variable domain (missing parts from reference TRBV7-2 and TRBJ2-5): GAGVSQSPSNKVTEKGKDVELRCDPISGHTALYWYRQSLGQGLEFLIYFQGNSAPDKSGLPSDRFSAERTGGSVSTLTIQRTQQEDSAVYLCASSWKSGTGGYQETQYFGPGTRLLVL.

The chain joins TRBV10-1 to TRBJ1-3, with D uncertain. Trimming stripped 5 bases from V and 7 bases from J, with 15 bases between. Germline values: CDR1 WNHNN, CDR2 SYGVQD (reference sequence). The CDR3 length is 14 residues. The CDR3: CASSFISLRNTIYF. Here the CDR3 DNA reads TGCGCCAGCAGTTTTATATCGCTTCGGAACACCATATATTTT.

The J gene is TRBJ1-3, the V gene TRBV27; D remains ambiguous. This CDR3 is 15 amino acids long. Germline-derived CDR1 and CDR2 are MNHEY and SMNVEV (reference sequence). Trimming shortened V by 5 bases and J by 0 bases, and 11 bases separated the two germline ends. CDR3 coding DNA: TGTGCCAGCAGTCCGAGGACTGCCTCTGGAAACACCATATATTTT. It translates to CASSPRTASGNTIYF.

There are a few counts of this clone. The chain carries TRBV5-8 and TRBJ1-5; no clear D. Germline assignment: CDR1 SGHTS and CDR2 YDEGEE. The CDR3 runs 17 residues. V was pared by 2 bases and J by 0 bases, with 15 bases between. The CDR3 DNA is TGTGCCAGCAGCTTTTTCAGGTACCCGACTAGCAATCAGCCCCAGCATTTT. Amino acids: CASSFFRYPTSNQPQHF.

The J gene is TRBJ1-5, the V gene TRBV19, with D perhaps matching TRBD1 (6 bases). Trimming took off 3 bases at V and 6 bases at J, with 15 bases between the two ends. CDR3 size: 15 residues. From germline, CDR1 is LNHDA and CDR2 SQIVND (reference sequence). The chain's CDR3 is CASSILNRVPQPQHF. In DNA, the CDR3 is TGTGCCAGTAGTATTCTCAACAGGGTTCCTCAGCCCCAGCATTTT.

V gene TRBV15 combines with J gene TRBJ2-4, with 10 nucleotides matching TRBD1. The V segment lost 3 bases and the J segment 0 bases; nucleotides outside the gene matches: 5. This CDR3 comprises 17 residues. Germline V gene data show CDR1 as LNHNV and CDR2 as YYDKDF (reference sequence). The DNA of the CDR3 is TGTGCCACCAGCAGGACAGGGGGCCAAGGAGCCAAAAACATTCAGTACTTC. Protein: CATSRTGGQGAKNIQYF.

This chain links TRBV27 with TRBJ2-1; TRBD2 matches at 9 bases. Germline V gives CDR1 MNHEY, CDR2 SMNVEV (reference sequence). CDR3 length equals 19 residues. After removal of 3 bases from V and 5 bases from J, the junction contained 17 bases not matched to a gene. CDR3 DNA: TGTGCCAGCAGTTTGCGGTTTCCCCCGACTGGCGGGGGGGACAATGAGCAGTTCTTC. Its protein is CASSLRFPPTGGGDNEQFF.

This chain uses TRBV24-1 with TRBJ2-3; D may be TRBD1 (6 bases). V lost 4 bases and J 2 bases, leaving 15 bases between the germline ends. The CDR3 runs to 16 residues. Germline V gene data show CDR1 as KGHDR and CDR2 as SFDVKD. The CDR3 sequence is CATSDDRTAFTDTQYF. In DNA, the CDR3 is TGTGCCACCAGTGACGACCGGACAGCTTTCACAGATACGCAGTATTTT.

This clone rates as medium-sized (0.01 to 0.1%). The chain recombines TRBV24-1 with TRBJ2-1; 8 nucleotides match TRBD1. The CDR3 sequence is 16 residues long. The germline V gene encodes CDR1 KGHDR and CDR2 SFDVKD. Trimming at V came to 4 bases and at J to 8 bases, leaving 12 bases not matched to a gene. The CDR3 region is CATSDPGQGLADEQFF. CDR3 DNA sequence: TGTGCCACCAGTGACCCCGGACAGGGCTTAGCGGATGAGCAGTTCTTC.

The V gene is TRBV2, the J gene TRBJ1-1; no clear D. V was cut by 3 bases and J by 3 bases, with 8 bases left in between. This CDR3 is built from 13 residues. The germline V gene has CDR1 SNHLY and CDR2 FYNNEI. The CDR3 reads CASSDRRDTEAFF. The DNA for the CDR3 is TGTGCCAGCAGTGATCGTCGAGACACTGAAGCTTTCTTT.

V gene TRBV6-5 combines with J gene TRBJ1-5, with 8 bases identical to TRBD1. Germline lookup yields CDR1 MNHEY and CDR2 SVGAGI. CDR3 length: 14 amino acids. Germline trimming cut 6 bases from V and 4 bases from J; bases unmatched to any gene: 5. The CDR3 DNA follows: TGTGCCAGCAGCCTACAGGGGGGAAATCAGCCCCAGCATTTT. This translates into CASSLQGGNQPQHF.

The V call is TRBV24-1, the J call TRBJ1-5, with 9 bases aligning to TRBD1. The V segment lost 4 bases and the J segment 3 bases; nucleotides outside the gene matches: 3. Per the germline V gene, CDR1 is KGHDR and CDR2 is SFDVKD. The CDR3 has 15 residues. The CDR3 bases are TGTGCCACCAGTGACGGACAGGGGATCAATCAGCCCCAGCATTTT. This codes for CATSDGQGINQPQHF.

This clone was picked up a small number of times. The CDR3, as DNA: TGTGCCAGCAGCTTCAACAGGGGATTCGAGCAGTACGTC. Translating gives CASSFNRGFEQYV. This sequence joins TRBV5-6 and TRBJ2-7; 7 bases fit TRBD1. The V gene's germline CDR1 is SGHDT and CDR2 YYEEEE. The CDR3 sequence is 13 residues long. V shed 2 bases and J 6 bases; nucleotides not matched to a gene: 5.

The genes are TRBV27 and TRBJ2-5, with unresolved D. Germline V gene data show CDR1 as MNHEY and CDR2 as SMNVEV (reference sequence). The CDR3 is made up of 14 amino acids. Trimming pared 5 bases from V and 2 bases from J, leaving 12 bases between. The CDR3 loop is CASSPQVFQETQYF. In nucleotides, the CDR3 is TGTGCCAGCAGTCCCCAGGTTTTTCAAGAGACCCAGTACTTC.

This clone was seen more than once but under ten times. V and J are TRBV5-1 and TRBJ1-4; D possibly corresponds to TRBD1 (5 bases). This CDR3 spans 15 amino acids. Germline assignment: CDR1 SGHRS and CDR2 YFSETQ. V was clipped by 0 bases and J by 0 bases, with 6 bases between them. As DNA, the CDR3 is TGCGCCAGCAGCTTGGAAGGGGCAACTAATGAAAAACTGTTTTTT. As protein: CASSLEGATNEKLFF.

This clone was counted between two and nine times. This chain connects TRBV2 to TRBJ1-5; D remains ambiguous. V was trimmed by 4 bases and J by 1 base, leaving 8 bases between them. The CDR3 consists of 14 residues. Looked up from germline, CDR1 is SNHLY and CDR2 is FYNNEI. The CDR3 protein is CASSVRGSNQPQHF. Written as DNA, the CDR3 is TGTGCCAGCAGTGTACGAGGGAGCAATCAGCCCCAGCATTTT.

This clone was detected a few times. V usage is TRBV9 and J usage is TRBJ2-2; D is perhaps TRBD2 (5 bases). Trimming removed 0 bases at V and 6 bases at J, with 15 bases between. The CDR3 length is 16 residues. Per the germline V gene, CDR1 is SGDLS and CDR2 is YYNGEE. DNA for the CDR3: TGTGCCAGCAGCGTAGCCCCTACTAGGGTAGCCGGGGAGCTGTTTTTT. Amino acids: CASSVAPTRVAGELFF.

This clone was detected only once. V gene TRBV28 combines with J gene TRBJ1-4; D ambiguous. This CDR3 has 16 amino acids. The V and J ends lost 5 bases and 10 bases respectively, with 23 bases between them. CDR1 and CDR2 from the germline V gene are MDHEN and SYDVKM. CDR3 amino acids: CASSTRRWDTSGKLFF. The DNA for the CDR3 is TGTGCCAGCAGTACCCGTCGTTGGGATACTAGTGGAAAACTGTTTTTT.

This clone was seen a few times. V gene TRBV4-1 combines with J gene TRBJ1-3; D uncertain. The ends were cut back, 2 bases at V and 1 base at J, with 12 bases in the middle. This CDR3 has 16 residues. CDR1 is MGHRA and CDR2 is YSYEKL in the germline V gene. The CDR3 region is CASSQQHSGSGNTIYF. CDR3 DNA sequence: TGCGCCAGCAGCCAACAACACAGCGGGTCTGGAAACACCATATATTTT.

This clone was seen only a few times. The chain is built from TRBV5-1 and TRBJ2-1, with unresolved D. The V and J ends lost 0 bases and 4 bases respectively, with 11 bases between them. The CDR3 contains 15 residues. Germline V CDR1 and CDR2: SGHRS, YFSETQ. For the CDR3, the DNA is TGCGCCAGCAGCTTGGGGATAGCAAGTTACAATGAGCAGTTCTTC. Protein sequence: CASSLGIASYNEQFF.

This chain joins TRBV19 and TRBJ1-1; D not certain. Germline loops: CDR1 LNHDA, CDR2 SQIVND (reference sequence). Trimming stripped 3 bases from V and 3 bases from J, with 11 bases between. The CDR3 extends over 14 amino acids. The CDR3 bases are TGTGCCAGTAGTATTCTCACCGGGGACACTGAAGCTTTCTTT. Amino acids: CASSILTGDTEAFF.

V is TRBV2 and J is TRBJ1-4; 8 bases agree with TRBD1. The CDR3 is made up of 14 amino acids. The germline gives CDR1 SNHLY, CDR2 FYNNEI. The J segment lost 8 bases and the V segment lost 7 bases, leaving 9 bases of the junction unmatched. The CDR3: CASTQQGVVEKLFF. CDR3 coding DNA: TGTGCCAGCACTCAACAGGGGGTCGTAGAAAAACTGTTTTTT.

This chain links TRBV7-2 with TRBJ2-3; 9 bases map to TRBD1. Germline V gene lookup returns CDR1 SGHTA and CDR2 FQGNSA. The CDR3 consists of 14 residues. V was clipped by 5 bases and J by 5 bases; unmatched bases: 5. The CDR3 loop is CASSHGTGIDTQYF. The CDR3 bases are TGTGCCAGCAGCCATGGGACAGGGATAGATACGCAGTATTTT.

This clone was seen more than once but under ten times. The J gene is TRBJ2-2, the V gene TRBV6-5, with 7 bases lining up with TRBD1. The V gene's germline CDR1 is MNHEY and CDR2 SVGAGI. J gave up 4 bases and V 6 bases, and 2 bases lay outside the gene matches. The CDR3 has 13 amino acids. The CDR3 is CASRRTGTGELFF. DNA for the CDR3: TGTGCCAGCAGGCGGACAGGCACCGGGGAGCTGTTTTTT.

This rearrangement joins TRBV5-1 to TRBJ2-3, with TRBD2 identical over 8 bases. V lost 4 bases to trimming and J lost 3 bases; unmatched junction nucleotides: 10. CDR1 is SGHRS, CDR2 YFSETQ, per germline. CDR3 size: 16 residues. CDR3 nucleotide sequence: TGCGCCAGCAGCGGGGGACGGGGGGGCTGGACAGATACGCAGTATTTT. It specifies CASSGGRGGWTDTQYF.